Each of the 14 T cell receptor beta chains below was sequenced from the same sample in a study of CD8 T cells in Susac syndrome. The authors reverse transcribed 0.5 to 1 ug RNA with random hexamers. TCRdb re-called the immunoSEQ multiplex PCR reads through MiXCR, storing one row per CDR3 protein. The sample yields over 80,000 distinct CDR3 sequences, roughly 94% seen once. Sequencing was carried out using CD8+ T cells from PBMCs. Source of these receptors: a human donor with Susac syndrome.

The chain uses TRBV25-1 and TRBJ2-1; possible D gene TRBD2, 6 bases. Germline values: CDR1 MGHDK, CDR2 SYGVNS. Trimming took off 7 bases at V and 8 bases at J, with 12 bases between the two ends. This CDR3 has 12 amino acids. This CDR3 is CASNGGVYEQFF. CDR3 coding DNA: TGTGCCAGCAACGGCGGGGTGTATGAGCAGTTCTTC.

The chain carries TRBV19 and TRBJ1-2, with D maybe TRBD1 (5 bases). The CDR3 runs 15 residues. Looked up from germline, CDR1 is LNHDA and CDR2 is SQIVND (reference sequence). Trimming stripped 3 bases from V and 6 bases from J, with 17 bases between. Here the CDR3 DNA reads TGTGCCAGTAGTATCGGGACCGGCGGGCTGGATGGCTACACCTTC. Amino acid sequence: CASSIGTGGLDGYTF. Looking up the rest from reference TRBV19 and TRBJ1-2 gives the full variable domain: DGGITQSPKYLFRKEGQNVTLSCEQNLNHDAMYWYRQDPGQGLRLIYYSQIVNDFQKGDIAEGYSVSREKKESFPLTVTSAQKNPTAFYLCASSIGTGGLDGYTFGSGTRLTVV.

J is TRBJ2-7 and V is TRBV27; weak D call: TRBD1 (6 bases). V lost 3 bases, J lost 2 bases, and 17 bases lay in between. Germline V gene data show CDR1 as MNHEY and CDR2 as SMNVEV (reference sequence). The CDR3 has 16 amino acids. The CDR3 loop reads CASSFSFGQQAYEQYF. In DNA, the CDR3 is TGTGCCAGCAGTTTCTCCTTCGGACAGCAAGCCTACGAGCAGTACTTC.

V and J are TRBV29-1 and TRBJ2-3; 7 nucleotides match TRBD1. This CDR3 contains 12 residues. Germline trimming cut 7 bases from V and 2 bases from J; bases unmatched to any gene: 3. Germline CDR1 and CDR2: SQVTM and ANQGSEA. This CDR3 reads CSGDRDTDTQYF. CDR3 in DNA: TGCAGCGGCGACAGGGACACAGATACGCAGTATTTT.

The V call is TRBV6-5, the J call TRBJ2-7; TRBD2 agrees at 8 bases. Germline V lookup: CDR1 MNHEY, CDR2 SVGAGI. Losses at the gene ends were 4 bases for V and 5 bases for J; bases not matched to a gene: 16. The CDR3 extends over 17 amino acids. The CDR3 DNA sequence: TGTGCCAGCAGTTCCGAATATGCGGGAGGCTCCCATGACGAGCAGTACTTC. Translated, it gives CASSSEYAGGSHDEQYF.

CDR3 sequence (DNA): TGCAGCGTTGCCCCCAGGGACAGGGCCTGGGAGACCCAGTACTTC. As protein: CSVAPRDRAWETQYF. The gene calls are TRBV29-1 and TRBJ2-5, with 9 bases lining up with TRBD1. V dropped 4 bases and J dropped 5; count of bases not matched to a gene: 11. This CDR3 has 15 amino acids. Germline V gene data show CDR1 as SQVTM and CDR2 as ANQGSEA.

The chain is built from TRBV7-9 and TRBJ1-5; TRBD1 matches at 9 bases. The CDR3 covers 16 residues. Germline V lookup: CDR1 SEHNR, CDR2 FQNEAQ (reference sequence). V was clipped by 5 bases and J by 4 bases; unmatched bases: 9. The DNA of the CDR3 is TGTGCCAGCAGCCCCGTCACAGGGGGCCTTAATCAGCCCCAGCATTTT. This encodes CASSPVTGGLNQPQHF.

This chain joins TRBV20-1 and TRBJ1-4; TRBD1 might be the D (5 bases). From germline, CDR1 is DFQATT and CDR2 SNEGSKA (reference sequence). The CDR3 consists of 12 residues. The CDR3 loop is CNWTPLRKKLFF. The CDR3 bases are TGCAACTGGACACCCTTGAGGAAAAAACTGTTTTTT.

DNA of the CDR3: TGTGCCAGCAGCCAATCGGGGTTTGAGACCCAGTACTTC. Protein: CASSQSGFETQYF. The genes are TRBV11-2 and TRBJ2-5, with D maybe TRBD2 (5 bases). The length of the CDR3 is 13 residues. Trimming pared 5 bases from V and 5 bases from J, leaving 12 bases between. The germline V gene encodes CDR1 SGHAT and CDR2 FQNNGV. The full variable domain, completed using reference TRBV11-2 and TRBJ2-5, is EAGVAQSPRYKIIEKRQSVAFWCNPISGHATLYWYQQILGQGPKLLIQFQNNGVVDDSQLPKDRFSAERLKGVDSTLKIQPAKLEDSAVYLCASSQSGFETQYFGPGTRLLVL.

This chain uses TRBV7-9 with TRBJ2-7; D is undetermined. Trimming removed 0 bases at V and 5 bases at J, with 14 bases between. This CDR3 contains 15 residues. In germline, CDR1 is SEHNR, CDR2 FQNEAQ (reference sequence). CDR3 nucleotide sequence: TGTGCCAGCAGCTTAGCTACTGACACGTTCCACGAGCAGTACTTC. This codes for CASSLATDTFHEQYF.

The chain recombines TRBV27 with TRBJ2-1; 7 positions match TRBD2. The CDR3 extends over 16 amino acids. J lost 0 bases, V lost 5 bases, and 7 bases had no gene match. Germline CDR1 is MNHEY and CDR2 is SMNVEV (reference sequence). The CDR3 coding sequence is TGTGCCAGCAGTACTGGGCTAGCGGCCTCCTACAATGAGCAGTTCTTC. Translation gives CASSTGLAASYNEQFF.

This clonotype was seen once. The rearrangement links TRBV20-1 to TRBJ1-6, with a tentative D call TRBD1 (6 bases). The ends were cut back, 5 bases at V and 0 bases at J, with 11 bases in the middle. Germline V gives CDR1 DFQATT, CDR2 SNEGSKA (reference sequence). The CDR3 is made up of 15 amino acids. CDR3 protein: CSAPDRSSYNSPLHF. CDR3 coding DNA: TGCAGTGCTCCCGACAGGAGCTCCTATAATTCACCCCTCCACTTT.

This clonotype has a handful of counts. CDR3 sequence: CASSLVMNTGELFF. The DNA of the CDR3 is TGTGCCAGCAGCTTAGTCATGAACACCGGGGAGCTGTTTTTT. This chain connects TRBV7-9 to TRBJ2-2, with D uncertain. With 1 base removed from V and 1 base from J, the gap between germline ends came to 4 bases. This CDR3 spans 14 amino acids. Germline CDR1 is SEHNR and CDR2 is FQNEAQ (reference sequence).

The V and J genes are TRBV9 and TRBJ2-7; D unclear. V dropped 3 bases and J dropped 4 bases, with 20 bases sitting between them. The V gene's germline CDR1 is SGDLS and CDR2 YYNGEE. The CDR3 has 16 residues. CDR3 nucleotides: TGTGCCAGCAGCGCGGCTTGGGGTAGGAAAGGGTACGAGCAGTACTTC. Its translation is CASSAAWGRKGYEQYF.